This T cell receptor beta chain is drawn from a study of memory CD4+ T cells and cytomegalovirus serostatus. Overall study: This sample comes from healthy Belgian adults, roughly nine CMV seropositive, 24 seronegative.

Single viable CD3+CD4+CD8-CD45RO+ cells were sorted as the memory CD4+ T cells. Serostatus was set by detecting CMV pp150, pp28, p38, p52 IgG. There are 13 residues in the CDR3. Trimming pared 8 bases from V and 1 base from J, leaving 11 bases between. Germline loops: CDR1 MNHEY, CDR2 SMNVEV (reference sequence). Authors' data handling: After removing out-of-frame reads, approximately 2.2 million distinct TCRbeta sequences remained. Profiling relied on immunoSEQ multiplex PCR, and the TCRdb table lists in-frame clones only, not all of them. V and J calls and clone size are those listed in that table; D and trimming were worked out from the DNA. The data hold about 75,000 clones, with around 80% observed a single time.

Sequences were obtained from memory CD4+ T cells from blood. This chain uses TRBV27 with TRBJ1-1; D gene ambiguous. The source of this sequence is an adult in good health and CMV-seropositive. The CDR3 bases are TGTGCCAGCGCCAAAGGGCGGAACACTGAAGCTTTCTTT. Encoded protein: CASAKGRNTEAFF.